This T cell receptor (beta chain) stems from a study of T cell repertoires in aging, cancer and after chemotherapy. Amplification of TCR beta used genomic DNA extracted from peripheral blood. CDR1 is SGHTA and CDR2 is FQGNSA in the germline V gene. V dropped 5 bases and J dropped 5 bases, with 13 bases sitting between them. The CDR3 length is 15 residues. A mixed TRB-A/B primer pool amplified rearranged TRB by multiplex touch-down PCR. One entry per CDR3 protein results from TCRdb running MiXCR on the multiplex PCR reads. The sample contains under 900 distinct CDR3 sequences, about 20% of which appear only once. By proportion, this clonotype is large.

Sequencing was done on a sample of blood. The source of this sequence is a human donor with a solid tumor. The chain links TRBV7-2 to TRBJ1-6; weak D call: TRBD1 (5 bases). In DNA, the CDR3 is TGTGCCAGCAGCGCACAGGCGATTGATAATTCACCCCTCCACTTT. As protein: CASSAQAIDNSPLHF.